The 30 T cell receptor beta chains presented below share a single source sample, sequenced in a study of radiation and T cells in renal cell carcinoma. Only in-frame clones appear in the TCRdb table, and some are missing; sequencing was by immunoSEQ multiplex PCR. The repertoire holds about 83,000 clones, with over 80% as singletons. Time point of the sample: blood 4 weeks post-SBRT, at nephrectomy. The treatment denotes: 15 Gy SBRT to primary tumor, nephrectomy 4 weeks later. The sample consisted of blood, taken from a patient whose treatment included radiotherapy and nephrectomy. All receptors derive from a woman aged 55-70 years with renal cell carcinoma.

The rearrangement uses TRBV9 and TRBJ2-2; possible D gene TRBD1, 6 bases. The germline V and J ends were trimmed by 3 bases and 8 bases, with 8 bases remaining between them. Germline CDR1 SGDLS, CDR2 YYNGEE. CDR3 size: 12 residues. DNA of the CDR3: TGTGCCAGCAGCGCTGGGACAGGGGAGCTGTTTTTT. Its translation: CASSAGTGELFF.

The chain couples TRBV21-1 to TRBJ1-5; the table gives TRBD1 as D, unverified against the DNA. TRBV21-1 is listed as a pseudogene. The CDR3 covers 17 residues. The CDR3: CASSKAQWTGGRQPQHF. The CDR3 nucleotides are TGTGCCAGCAGCAAAGCGCAGTGGACAGGGGGTCGTCAGCCCCAGCATTTT.

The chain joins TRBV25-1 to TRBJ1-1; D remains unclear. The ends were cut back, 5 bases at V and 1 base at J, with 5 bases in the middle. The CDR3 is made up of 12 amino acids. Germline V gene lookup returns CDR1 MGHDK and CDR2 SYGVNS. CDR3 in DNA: TGTGCCAGCAGTTTCCCGAACACTGAAGCTTTCTTT. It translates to CASSFPNTEAFF.

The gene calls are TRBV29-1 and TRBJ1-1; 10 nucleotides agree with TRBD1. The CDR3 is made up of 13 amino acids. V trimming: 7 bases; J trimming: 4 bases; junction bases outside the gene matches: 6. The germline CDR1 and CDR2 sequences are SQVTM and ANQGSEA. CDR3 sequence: CSAGQGLSTEAFF. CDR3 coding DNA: TGCAGCGCGGGACAGGGGCTGTCCACTGAAGCTTTCTTT.

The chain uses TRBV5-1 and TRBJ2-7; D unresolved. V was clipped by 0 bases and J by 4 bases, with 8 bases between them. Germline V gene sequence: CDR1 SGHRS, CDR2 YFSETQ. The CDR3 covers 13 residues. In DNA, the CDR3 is TGCGCCAGCAGCTTGGACGGATTTTACGAGCAGTACTTC. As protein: CASSLDGFYEQYF.

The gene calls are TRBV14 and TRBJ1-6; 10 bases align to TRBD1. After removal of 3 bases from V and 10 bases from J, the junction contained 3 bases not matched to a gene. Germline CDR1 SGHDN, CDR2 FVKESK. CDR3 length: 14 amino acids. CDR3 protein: CASSHRTGGSPLHF. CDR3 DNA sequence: TGTGCCAGCAGCCACCGGACAGGGGGATCACCCCTCCACTTT.

The CDR3 region is CASSFARTGGSEAFF. The CDR3 nucleotides are TGTGCCAGCAGTTTCGCTCGGACAGGGGGCTCTGAAGCTTTCTTT. The V and J genes are TRBV6-5 and TRBJ1-1; 11 bases are a match to TRBD1. J lost 6 bases, V lost 4 bases, and 7 bases had no gene match. This CDR3 spans 15 amino acids. Germline lookup yields CDR1 MNHEY and CDR2 SVGAGI.

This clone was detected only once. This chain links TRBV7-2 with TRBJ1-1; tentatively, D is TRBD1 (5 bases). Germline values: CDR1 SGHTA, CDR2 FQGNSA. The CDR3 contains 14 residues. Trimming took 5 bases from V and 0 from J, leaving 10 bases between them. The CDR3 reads CASSAQGMNTEAFF. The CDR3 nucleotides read TGTGCCAGCAGCGCTCAGGGCATGAACACTGAAGCTTTCTTT.

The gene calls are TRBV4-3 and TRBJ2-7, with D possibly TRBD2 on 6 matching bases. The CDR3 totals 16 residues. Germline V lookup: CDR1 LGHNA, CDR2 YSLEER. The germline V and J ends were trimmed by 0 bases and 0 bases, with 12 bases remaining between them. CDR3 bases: TGCGCCAGCAGCCAAGATGAGGAGCGGGCCTCCTACGAGCAGTACTTC. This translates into CASSQDEERASYEQYF.

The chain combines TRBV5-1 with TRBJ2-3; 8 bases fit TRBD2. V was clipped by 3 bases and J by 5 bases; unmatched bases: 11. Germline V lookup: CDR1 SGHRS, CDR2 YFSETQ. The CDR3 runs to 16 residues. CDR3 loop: CASSSSVLAGLDTQYF. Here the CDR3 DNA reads TGCGCCAGCAGCTCGTCGGTGTTAGCGGGACTAGATACGCAGTATTTT. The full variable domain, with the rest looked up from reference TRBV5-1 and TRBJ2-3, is KAGVTQTPRYLIKTRGQQVTLSCSPISGHRSVSWYQQTPGQGLQFLFEYFSETQRNKGNFPGRFSGRQFSNSRSEMNVSTLELGDSALYLCASSSSVLAGLDTQYFGPGTRLTVL.

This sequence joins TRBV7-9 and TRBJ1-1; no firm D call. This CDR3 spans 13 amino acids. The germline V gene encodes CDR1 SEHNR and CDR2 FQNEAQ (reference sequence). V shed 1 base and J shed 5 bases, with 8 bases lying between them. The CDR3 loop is CASSLGVGTEAFF. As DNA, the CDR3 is TGTGCCAGCAGCTTAGGGGTCGGGACTGAAGCTTTCTTT.

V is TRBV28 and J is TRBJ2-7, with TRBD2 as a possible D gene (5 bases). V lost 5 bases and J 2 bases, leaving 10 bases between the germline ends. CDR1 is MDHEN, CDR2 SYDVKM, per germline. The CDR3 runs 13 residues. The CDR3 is CASSLMRAYEQYF. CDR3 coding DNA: TGTGCCAGCAGTCTTATGCGGGCCTACGAGCAGTACTTC.

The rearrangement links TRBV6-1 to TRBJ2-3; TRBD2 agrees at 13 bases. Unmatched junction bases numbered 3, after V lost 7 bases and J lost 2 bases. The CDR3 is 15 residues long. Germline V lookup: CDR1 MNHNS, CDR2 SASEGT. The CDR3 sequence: CASTLAGGNTDTQYF. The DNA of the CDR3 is TGTGCCAGCACACTAGCGGGGGGGAACACAGATACGCAGTATTTT.

CDR3 in DNA: TGTGCCAGCAGCCCGCGGCTCCGACAAGAGACCCAGTACTTC. Its translation: CASSPRLRQETQYF. V and J are TRBV9 and TRBJ2-5, with D uncertain. Trimming took off 4 bases at V and 2 bases at J, with 12 bases between the two ends. This CDR3 is built from 14 residues. Germline-derived CDR1 and CDR2 are SGDLS and YYNGEE.

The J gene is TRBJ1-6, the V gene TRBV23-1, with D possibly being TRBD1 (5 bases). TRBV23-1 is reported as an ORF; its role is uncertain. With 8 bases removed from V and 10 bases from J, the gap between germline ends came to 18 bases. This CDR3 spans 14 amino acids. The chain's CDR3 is CASDTRRGRSPLHF. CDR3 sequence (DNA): TGCGCCAGCGATACTCGGAGGGGACGGTCACCCCTCCACTTT.

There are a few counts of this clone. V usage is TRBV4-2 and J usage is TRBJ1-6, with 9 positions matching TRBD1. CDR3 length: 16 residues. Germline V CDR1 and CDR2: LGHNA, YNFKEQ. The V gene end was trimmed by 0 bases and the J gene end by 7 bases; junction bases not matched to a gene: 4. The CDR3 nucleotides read TGTGCCAGCAGCCAAGATTCCGGGACAGGGAATTCACCCCTCCACTTT. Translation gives CASSQDSGTGNSPLHF.

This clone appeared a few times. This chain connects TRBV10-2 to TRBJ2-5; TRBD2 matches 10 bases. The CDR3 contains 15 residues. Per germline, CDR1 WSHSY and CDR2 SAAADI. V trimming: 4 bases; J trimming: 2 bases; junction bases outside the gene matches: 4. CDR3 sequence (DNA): TGCGCCAGCAGTGGGGGGACTAGCGTTCAAGAGACCCAGTACTTC. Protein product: CASSGGTSVQETQYF.

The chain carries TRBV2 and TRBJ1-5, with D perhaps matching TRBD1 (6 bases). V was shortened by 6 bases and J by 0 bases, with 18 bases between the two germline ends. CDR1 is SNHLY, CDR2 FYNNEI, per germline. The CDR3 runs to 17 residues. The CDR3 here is CASSFLPTRGSNQPQHF. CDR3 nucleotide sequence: TGTGCCAGCAGCTTCTTACCGACCAGGGGTAGCAATCAGCCCCAGCATTTT.

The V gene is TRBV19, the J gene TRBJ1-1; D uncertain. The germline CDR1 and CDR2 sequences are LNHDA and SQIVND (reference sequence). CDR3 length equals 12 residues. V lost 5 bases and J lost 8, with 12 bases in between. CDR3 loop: CASSVSVAEAFF. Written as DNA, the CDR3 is TGTGCCAGTAGTGTTTCGGTGGCCGAAGCTTTCTTT.

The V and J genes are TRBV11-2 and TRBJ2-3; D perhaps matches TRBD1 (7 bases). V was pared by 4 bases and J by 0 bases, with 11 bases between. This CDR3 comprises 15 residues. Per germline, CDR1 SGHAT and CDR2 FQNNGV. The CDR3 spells CASSSTGTSTDTQYF. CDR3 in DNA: TGTGCCAGCAGCTCGACAGGGACTAGCACAGATACGCAGTATTTT.

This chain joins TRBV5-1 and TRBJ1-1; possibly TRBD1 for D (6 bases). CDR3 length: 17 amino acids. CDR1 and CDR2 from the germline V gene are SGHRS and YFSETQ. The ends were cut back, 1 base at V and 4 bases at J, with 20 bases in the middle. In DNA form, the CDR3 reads TGCGCCAGCAGCTTGACCGCAAACAGGGAACGGAGCACTGAAGCTTTCTTT. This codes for CASSLTANRERSTEAFF.

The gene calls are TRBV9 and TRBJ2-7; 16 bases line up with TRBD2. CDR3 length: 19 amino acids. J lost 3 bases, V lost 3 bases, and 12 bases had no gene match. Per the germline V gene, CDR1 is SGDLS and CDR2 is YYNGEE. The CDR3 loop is CASSAEPGLAGGPGYEQYF. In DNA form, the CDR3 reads TGTGCCAGCAGCGCGGAACCGGGACTAGCGGGAGGGCCCGGCTACGAGCAGTACTTC.

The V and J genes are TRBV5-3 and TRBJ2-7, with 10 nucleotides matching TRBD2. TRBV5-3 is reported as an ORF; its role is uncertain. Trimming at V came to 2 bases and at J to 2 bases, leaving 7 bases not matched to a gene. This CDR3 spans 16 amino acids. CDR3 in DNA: TGTGCCAGAAGCTTACATTGGGGGACTAGCGCCTACGAGCAGTACTTC. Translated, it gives CARSLHWGTSAYEQYF.

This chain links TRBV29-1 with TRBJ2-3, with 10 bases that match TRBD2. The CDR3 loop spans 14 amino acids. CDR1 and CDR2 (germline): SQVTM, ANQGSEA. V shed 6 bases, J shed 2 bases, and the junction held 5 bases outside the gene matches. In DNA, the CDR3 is TGCAGCGTCGGAGCGGGGGGGGCCACAGATACGCAGTATTTT. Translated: CSVGAGGATDTQYF.

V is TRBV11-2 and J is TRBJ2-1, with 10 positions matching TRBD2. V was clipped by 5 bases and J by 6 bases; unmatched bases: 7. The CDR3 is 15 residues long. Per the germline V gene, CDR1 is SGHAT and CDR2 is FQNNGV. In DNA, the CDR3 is TGTGCCAGCAGCCTGGGAACTAGCGGGGTCAATGAGCAGTTCTTC. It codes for CASSLGTSGVNEQFF. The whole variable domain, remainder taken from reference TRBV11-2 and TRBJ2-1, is EAGVAQSPRYKIIEKRQSVAFWCNPISGHATLYWYQQILGQGPKLLIQFQNNGVVDDSQLPKDRFSAERLKGVDSTLKIQPAKLEDSAVYLCASSLGTSGVNEQFFGPGTRLTVL.

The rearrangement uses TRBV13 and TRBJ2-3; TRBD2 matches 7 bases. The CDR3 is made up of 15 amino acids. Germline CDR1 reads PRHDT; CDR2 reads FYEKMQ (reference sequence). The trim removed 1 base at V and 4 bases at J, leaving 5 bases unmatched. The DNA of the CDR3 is TGTGCCAGCAGCTTAGCAGGGAGGGACGCAGATACGCAGTATTTT. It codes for CASSLAGRDADTQYF.

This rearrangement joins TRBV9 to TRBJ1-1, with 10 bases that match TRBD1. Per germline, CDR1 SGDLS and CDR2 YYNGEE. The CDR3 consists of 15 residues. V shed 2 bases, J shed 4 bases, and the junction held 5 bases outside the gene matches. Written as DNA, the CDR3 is TGTGCCAGCAGCGTTACCGACAGGGGGCCCACTGAAGCTTTCTTT. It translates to CASSVTDRGPTEAFF.

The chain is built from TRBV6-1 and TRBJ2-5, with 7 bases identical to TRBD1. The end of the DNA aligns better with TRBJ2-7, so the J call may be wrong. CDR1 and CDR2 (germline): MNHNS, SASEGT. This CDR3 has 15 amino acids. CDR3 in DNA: TGTGCCAGCAGTGATGGGACAGCTCGAAACTACGAGCAGTACTTC. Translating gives CASSDGTARNYEQYF.

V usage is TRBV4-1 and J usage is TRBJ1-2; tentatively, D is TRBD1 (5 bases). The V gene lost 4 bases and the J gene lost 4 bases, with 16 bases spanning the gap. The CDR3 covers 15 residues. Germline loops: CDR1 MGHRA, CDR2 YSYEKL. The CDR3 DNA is TGCGCCAGCAGCCGGGGCCCAGTCCTATCCTATGGCTACACCTTC. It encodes CASSRGPVLSYGYTF.

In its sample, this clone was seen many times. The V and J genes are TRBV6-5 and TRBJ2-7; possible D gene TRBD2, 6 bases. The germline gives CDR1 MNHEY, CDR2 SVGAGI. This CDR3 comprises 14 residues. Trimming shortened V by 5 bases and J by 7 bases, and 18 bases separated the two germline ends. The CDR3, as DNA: TGTGCCAGCAGTAAAGGGAGTGTAGCGGCAGAGCAGTACTTC. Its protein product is CASSKGSVAAEQYF.